This TCR beta chain was sequenced for a study of blood T cell repertoires in COVID-19. TCRdb's copy holds only in-frame clones and misses some; the assay was immunoSEQ multiplex PCR. The sample has more than 200,000 clones, roughly 80% seen once. The CDR3 is 14 residues long. Looked up from germline, CDR1 is SGHVS and CDR2 is FNYEAQ. With 3 bases clipped from V and 5 bases from J, the junction kept 6 bases outside the gene matches. This clone was counted a single time. This chain joins TRBV7-6 and TRBJ1-1; 7 bases are shared with TRBD1. Specimen: peripheral blood. This clonotype originated in a woman aged 80 or older with acute or convalescent COVID-19. This chain's CDR3 is CASSLTGLRTEAFF. The CDR3 DNA reads as TGTGCCAGCAGCTTGACAGGGTTAAGGACTGAAGCTTTCTTT.